This T cell receptor (beta chain) was found in a study of cytomegalovirus exposure and HLA in healthy donors. Germline V CDR1 and CDR2: MNHEY, SVGAGI. Trimming took 5 bases from V and 3 from J, leaving 11 bases between them. CDR3 size: 15 residues. Primers included in the PCR were 60 Vbeta and 13 Jbeta primers. Data came from immunoSEQ multiplex PCR; TCRdb stores just in-frame clones and leaves some out. The sample lists 200,000 or so clones; roughly 80% were seen once. Sample: PBMCs. The chain recombines TRBV6-5 with TRBJ1-6; unclear D gene. This TCR derives from a man aged 45-65 years in good health and CMV-seronegative. This CDR3 is CASSPYEFYNSPLHF. Written as DNA, the CDR3 is TGTGCCAGCAGTCCATACGAGTTCTATAATTCACCCCTCCACTTT.